This T cell receptor beta chain comes out of a study of cytomegalovirus exposure and HLA in healthy donors. General observations from the study: Across donors, most TCRs were seen rarely, yet some public ones were widespread. In the 130 or so validation repertoires, approximately 93% of cluster scores exceeded 0, per a later analysis. Researchers counted 164 TCR beta chains as cytomegalovirus-associated. High specificity and sensitivity for cytomegalovirus status were reported for the classifier.

The table came from immunoSEQ multiplex PCR; TCRdb's copy has only in-frame clones and leaves some out. The sample lists approximately 270,000 clones; roughly nine tenths were seen once. CDR3 length equals 14 residues. In germline, CDR1 is KGHSH, CDR2 LQKENI. Trimming cost V 1 base and J 5 bases; bases outside gene matches: 4. Concerning this clone itself: Its antigen is still unknown.

Material for sequencing was PBMCs. The chain joins TRBV18 to TRBJ2-7; 8 nucleotides agree with TRBD1. The receptor comes from a man younger than 35 in good health and CMV-seropositive. Here the CDR3 reads CASSPQQGVDEQYF. The DNA of the CDR3 is TGTGCCAGCTCACCACAACAGGGGGTCGACGAGCAGTACTTC.